This T cell receptor beta chain emerged from a study of cytomegalovirus exposure and HLA in healthy donors. Findings of the study overall: The authors reported that TCR beta sequences could predict HLA-A and HLA-B alleles. These predictions were accurate for most subjects in the first cohort. Presence/absence analyses took donor sequencing depth as roughly uniform.

V lost 4 bases to trimming and J lost 2 bases; unmatched junction nucleotides: 8. This CDR3 has 15 amino acids. The germline V gene has CDR1 GTSNPN and CDR2 SVGIG (reference sequence). This clone was recorded only once. Its antigen is currently unknown. Primers for the PCR totalled 60 Vbeta and 13 Jbeta. Repertoires were generated with immunoSEQ multiplex PCR, while TCRdb's copy carries only in-frame clones and drops some. The sample holds approximately 160,000 clones, 77% seen once. The chain is built from TRBV30 and TRBJ1-1; 9 nucleotides match TRBD1. This sequence was found in a male donor in good health and CMV-seropositive. The sequencing input was PBMCs. CDR3 sequence: CAWKTGTGTNTEAFF. CDR3 DNA: TGTGCCTGGAAAACGGGGACAGGGACCAACACTGAAGCTTTCTTT. Full variable domain (missing parts from reference TRBV30 and TRBJ1-1): SQTIHQWPATLVQPVGSPLSLECTVEGTSNPNLYWYRQAAGRGLQLLFYSVGIGQISSEVPQNLSASRPQDRQFILSSKKLLLSDSGFYLCAWKTGTGTNTEAFFGQGTRLTVV.